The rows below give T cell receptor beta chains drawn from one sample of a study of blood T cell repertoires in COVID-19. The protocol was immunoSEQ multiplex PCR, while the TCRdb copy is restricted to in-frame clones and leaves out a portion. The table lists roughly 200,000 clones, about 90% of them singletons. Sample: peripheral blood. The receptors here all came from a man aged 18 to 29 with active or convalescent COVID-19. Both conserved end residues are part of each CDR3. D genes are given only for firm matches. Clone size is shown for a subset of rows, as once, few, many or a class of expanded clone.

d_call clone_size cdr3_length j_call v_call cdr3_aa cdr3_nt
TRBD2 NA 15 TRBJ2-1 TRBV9 CASSPVLAGVDEQFF TGTGCCAGCAGCCCAGTACTAGCGGGAGTGGATGAGCAGTTCTTC
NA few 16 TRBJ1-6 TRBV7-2 CASSPSRTEDNSPLHF TGTGCCAGCAGCCCGAGCCGGACAGAGGATAATTCACCCCTCCACTTT
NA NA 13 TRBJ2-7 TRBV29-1 CSVQRASSYEQYF TGCAGCGTTCAGCGGGCGTCCTCCTACGAGCAGTACTTC
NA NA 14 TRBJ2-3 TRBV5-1 CASSRTTAGDTQYF TGCGCCAGCAGCCGGACTACGGCGGGAGATACGCAGTATTTT
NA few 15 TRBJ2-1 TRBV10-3 CAISAGRRGYNEQFF TGTGCCATCAGCGCCGGCCGCCGAGGATACAATGAGCAGTTCTTC
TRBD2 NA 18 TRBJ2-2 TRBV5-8 CASSLVLAGGPNTGELFF TGTGCCAGCAGCTTGGTACTAGCGGGAGGTCCGAACACCGGGGAGCTGTTTTTT
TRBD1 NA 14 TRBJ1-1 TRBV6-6 CASSRPGQGPEAFF TGTGCCAGCAGTAGGCCGGGACAGGGTCCTGAAGCTTTCTTT
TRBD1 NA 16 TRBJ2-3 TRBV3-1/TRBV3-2 CASSLMDRAILDTQYF TGTGCCAGCAGCCTCATGGACAGGGCTATCCTGGATACGCAGTATTTT
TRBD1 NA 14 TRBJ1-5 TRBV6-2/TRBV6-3 CASSYTGENQPQHF TGTGCCAGCAGTTACACAGGGGAGAATCAGCCCCAGCATTTT
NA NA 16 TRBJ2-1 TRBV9 CASSLKGEGLNNEQFF TGTGCCAGCAGCCTCAAGGGGGAGGGCCTAAACAATGAGCAGTTCTTC
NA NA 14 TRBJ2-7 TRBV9 CASSAGDSSYEQYF TGTGCCAGCAGCGCGGGGGACAGTTCCTACGAGCAGTACTTC
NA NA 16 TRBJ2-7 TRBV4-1 CASSQDSGGPYYEQYF TGCGCCAGCAGCCAAGATTCCGGGGGGCCCTACTACGAGCAGTACTTC
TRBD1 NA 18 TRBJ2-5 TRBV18 CASSPPSKTGGALETQYF TGTGCCAGCTCACCACCGTCGAAAACAGGGGGCGCTTTGGAGACCCAGTACTTC
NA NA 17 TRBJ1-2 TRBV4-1 CASSQSPAGAGAGGYTF TGCGCCAGCAGCCAATCTCCTGCTGGCGCGGGGGCAGGTGGCTACACCTTC
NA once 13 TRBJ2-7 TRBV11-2 CASSLDLAYEQYF TGTGCCAGCAGCTTAGATCTAGCCTACGAGCAGTACTTC
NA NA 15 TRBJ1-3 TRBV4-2 CASSQGQSSGNTIYF TGTGCCAGCAGCCAAGGACAGAGCTCTGGAAACACCATATATTTT
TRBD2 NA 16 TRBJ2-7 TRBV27 CASSLSASGTTYEQYF TGTGCCAGCAGTCTCTCGGCTAGCGGGACGACCTACGAGCAGTACTTC
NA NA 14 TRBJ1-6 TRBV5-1 CASSLEGVGSPLHF TGCGCCAGCAGCTTGGAGGGGGTGGGTTCACCCCTCCACTTT
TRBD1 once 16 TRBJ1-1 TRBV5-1 CASSLARDRVNTEAFF TGCGCCAGCAGCTTGGCCCGGGACAGGGTGAACACTGAAGCTTTCTTT
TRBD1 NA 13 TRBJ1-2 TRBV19 CASSLGTAYGYTF TGTGCCAGTAGTCTCGGGACAGCCTATGGCTACACCTTC
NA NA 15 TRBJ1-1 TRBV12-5 CASGLVWSGNTEAFF TGTGCTAGTGGTTTGGTGTGGTCGGGGAACACTGAAGCTTTCTTT
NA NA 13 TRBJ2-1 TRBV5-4 CASSSGIPNEQFF TGTGCCAGCAGTTCAGGGATCCCCAATGAGCAGTTCTTC
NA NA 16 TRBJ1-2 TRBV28 CASSSVSGSYNYGYTF TGTGCCAGCAGTTCCGTTTCCGGGTCCTATAACTATGGCTACACCTTC
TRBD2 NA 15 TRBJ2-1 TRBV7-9 CASSVGTSGIGEQFF TGTGCCAGCAGCGTGGGGACTAGCGGGATAGGTGAGCAGTTCTTC
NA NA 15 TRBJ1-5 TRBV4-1 CASSQVTSSNQPQHF TGCGCCAGCAGCCAAGTTACCAGTAGCAATCAGCCCCAGCATTTT
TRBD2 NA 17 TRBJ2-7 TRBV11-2 CASTTGAGLTYSYEQYF TGTGCCAGCACTACCGGGGCGGGACTAACCTACTCCTACGAGCAGTACTTC
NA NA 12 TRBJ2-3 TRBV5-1 CASTEGTDTQYF TGCGCCAGCACGGAGGGAACAGATACGCAGTATTTT
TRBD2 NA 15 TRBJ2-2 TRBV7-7 CAIYTSGGNTGELFF TGTGCCATCTACACCAGCGGGGGGAACACCGGGGAGCTGTTTTTT
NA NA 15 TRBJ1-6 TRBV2 CASRSQGFGNSPLHF TGTGCCAGCAGATCACAGGGTTTTGGTAATTCACCCCTCCACTTT
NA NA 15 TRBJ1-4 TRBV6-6 CASSYAVQGREKLFF TGTGCCAGCAGTTACGCAGTTCAGGGAAGGGAAAAACTGTTTTTT
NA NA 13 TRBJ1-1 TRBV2 CASSEVMNTEAFF TGTGCCAGCAGTGAAGTCATGAACACTGAAGCTTTCTTT
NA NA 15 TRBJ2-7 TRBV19 CASSTETGISYEQYF TGTGCCAGTAGTACCGAAACAGGGATCTCCTACGAGCAGTACTTC
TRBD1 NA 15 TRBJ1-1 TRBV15 CATSKWDRFYTEAFF TGTGCCACCAGCAAATGGGACAGATTTTACACTGAAGCTTTCTTT
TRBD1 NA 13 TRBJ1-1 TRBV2 CATGQGMNTEAFF TGTGCCACGGGACAGGGGATGAACACTGAAGCTTTCTTT
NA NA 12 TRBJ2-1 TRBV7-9 CASFIGINEQFF TGTGCCAGCTTTATCGGGATAAATGAGCAGTTCTTC
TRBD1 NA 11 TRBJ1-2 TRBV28 CASSFGDRGTF TGTGCCAGCAGTTTCGGAGACAGGGGGACCTTC
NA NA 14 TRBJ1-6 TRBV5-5 CASSGGAVSSPLHF TGTGCCAGCAGCGGGGGCGCCGTTTCATCACCCCTCCACTTT
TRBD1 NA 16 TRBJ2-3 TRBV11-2 CASRITGQISTDTQYF TGTGCCAGCAGAATCACGGGACAGATAAGCACAGATACGCAGTATTTT
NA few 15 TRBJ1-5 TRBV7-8 CASSLGRGSGQPQHF TGTGCCAGCAGCTTAGGACGAGGTAGTGGGCAGCCCCAGCATTTT
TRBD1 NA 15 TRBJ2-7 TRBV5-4 CASSSPRQGFHEQYF TGTGCCAGCAGCTCCCCTCGACAGGGATTCCACGAGCAGTACTTC
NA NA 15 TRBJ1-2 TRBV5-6 CASSFPQQGHYGYTF TGTGCCAGCAGCTTCCCCCAACAGGGTCACTATGGCTACACCTTC
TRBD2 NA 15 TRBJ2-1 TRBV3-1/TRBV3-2 CATSGGDSSYNEQFF TGTGCCACTAGCGGGGGAGATAGCTCCTACAATGAGCAGTTCTTC
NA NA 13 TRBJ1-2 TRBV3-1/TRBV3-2 CASSQAQGYGYTF TGTGCCAGCAGCCAAGCACAGGGCTATGGCTACACCTTC
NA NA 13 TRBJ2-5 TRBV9 CASSTPPRETQYF TGTGCCAGCAGCACCCCACCCCGGGAGACCCAGTACTTC
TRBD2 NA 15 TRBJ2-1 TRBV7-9 CASSLASGRRNEQFF TGTGCCAGCAGCTTAGCAAGCGGGAGACGCAATGAGCAGTTCTTC
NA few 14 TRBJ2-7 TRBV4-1 CASSQDPAIRGQYF TGCGCCAGCAGCCAAGACCCCGCTATCCGGGGGCAGTACTTC
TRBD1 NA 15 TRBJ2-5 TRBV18 CASSPTTGFRETQYF TGTGCCAGCTCACCAACGACAGGGTTCCGGGAGACCCAGTACTTC
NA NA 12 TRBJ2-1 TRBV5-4 CASSRRGGEQFF TGTGCCAGCAGCCGGAGAGGGGGTGAGCAGTTCTTC
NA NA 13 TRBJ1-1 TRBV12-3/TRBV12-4 CASSVLRNTEAFF TGTGCCAGCAGTGTTCTGAGAAACACTGAAGCTTTCTTT
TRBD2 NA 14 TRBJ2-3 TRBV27 CASSRGGSTDTQYF TGTGCCAGCAGTCGCGGGGGTAGCACAGATACGCAGTATTTT
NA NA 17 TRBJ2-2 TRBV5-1 CASSWAFQGPGSGELFF TGCGCCAGCAGCTGGGCATTCCAGGGTCCCGGCTCCGGGGAGCTGTTTTTT
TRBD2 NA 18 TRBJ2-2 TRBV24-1 CATSEAGLAGLNTGELFF TGTGCCACCAGTGAAGCGGGACTAGCCGGATTGAACACCGGGGAGCTGTTTTTT
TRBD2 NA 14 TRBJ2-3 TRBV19 CASSTGRRTDTQYF TGTGCCAGTAGTACCGGGAGGCGCACAGATACGCAGTATTTT
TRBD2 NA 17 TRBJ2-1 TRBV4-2 CASSQDLRDYLFNEQFF TGTGCCAGCAGCCAAGATCTCCGGGACTACCTTTTCAATGAGCAGTTCTTC
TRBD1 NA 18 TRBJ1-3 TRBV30 CAWSISRTGWFSGNTIYF TGTGCCTGGAGTATATCCCGGACAGGGTGGTTTTCCGGAAACACCATATATTTT
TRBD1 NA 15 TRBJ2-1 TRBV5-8 CASSLAGQLYNEQFF TGTGCCAGCAGCTTGGCGGGACAGTTGTACAATGAGCAGTTCTTC
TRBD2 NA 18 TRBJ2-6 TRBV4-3 CASSQGLAGGDGANVLTF TGCGCCAGCAGCCAAGGGCTAGCGGGAGGTGATGGGGCCAACGTCCTGACTTTC
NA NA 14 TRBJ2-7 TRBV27 CASSFSPISYEQYF TGTGCCAGCAGTTTTTCCCCTATCTCCTACGAGCAGTACTTC